This TCR beta chain was retrieved from a study of T-cell memory formation after mild COVID-19. Via MiXCR, TCRdb re-called the 5' RACE reads, giving one row per CDR3 protein. The data show around 300,000 distinct CDR3 sequences, roughly an eighth seen once. Trimming removed 4 bases at V and 1 base at J, with 9 bases between. The CDR3 runs to 14 residues. From germline, CDR1 is SGHNT and CDR2 YENEEA. Input material: PBMCs or a T cell subset sorted from them (not recorded which). The chain recombines TRBV11-3 with TRBJ2-3; D assignment may be TRBD1 or TRBD2 (5 bases each). The receptor comes from a young man who had mild COVID-19 (a few samples of this study predate the infection). Cell type and time point are not known. CDR3 DNA sequence: TGTGCCAGCAGCTGGGACGGTCGCACAGATACGCAGTATTTT. This translates into CASSWDGRTDTQYF.